The 2 T cell receptor beta chains in this list originate from one sample, sequenced in a study of spatial heterogeneity in lung cancer. TCRdb reprocessed the 5' RACE reads with MiXCR, giving one entry per CDR3 protein. The sample contains over 2,500 distinct CDR3 sequences, 10% to 13% of which appear only once. Their recognized antigens are unknown. The time point is: sample taken at primary tumor resection. Broader study findings: Higher tumor mutation counts went along with higher counts of expanded intratumoral alpha and beta TCRs.

Sequenced here: lung tumor tissue, sampled at surgery. Every receptor here comes from a male donor with early-stage non-small cell lung cancer.

This clonotype was picked up many times. The rearrangement links TRBV7-9 to TRBJ2-3, with a tentative D call TRBD2 (5 bases). Trimming left V 2 bases short and J 3 bases short, with 6 bases between. From germline, CDR1 is SEHNR and CDR2 FQNEAQ (reference sequence). The CDR3 is 13 residues long. This chain's CDR3 is CASSLPGTDTQYF. CDR3 bases: TGTGCCAGCAGCTTACCGGGGACAGATACGCAGTATTTT.

By sample share, this clonotype is medium-sized. The rearrangement links TRBV20-1 to TRBJ2-3; D perhaps matches TRBD2 (7 bases). Trimming stripped 1 base from V and 4 bases from J, with 15 bases between. Germline CDR1 reads DFQATT; CDR2 reads SNEGSKA (reference sequence). This CDR3 has 15 residues. For the CDR3, the DNA is TGCAGTGCTAGAGGCGTAGGGGGGGGCGCAGATACGCAGTATTTT. This codes for CSARGVGGGADTQYF.